This entry concerns a single T cell receptor beta chain. This record comes from a study of blood T cell repertoires in COVID-19. Study details: From T cells, B-cell-depleted T cells, or PBMCs came the material, which was cDNA or gDNA.

Repertoires were generated with immunoSEQ multiplex PCR, while TCRdb's copy carries only in-frame clones and drops some. Here the sample spans 100,000 to 150,000 clones, 84% being singletons. The source material was peripheral blood. The source of this sequence is a man between 60 and 70 years old with acute or convalescent COVID-19.

The chain's CDR3 is CASSQSSGSIDEQFF. CDR3 nucleotides: TGTGCCAGCAGCCAATCTAGCGGGAGTATCGATGAGCAGTTCTTC. This chain links TRBV4-2 with TRBJ2-1, with 10 positions matching TRBD2. The CDR3 totals 15 residues. Germline V gene lookup returns CDR1 LGHNA and CDR2 YNFKEQ. V was clipped by 2 bases and J by 8 bases; unmatched bases: 6.